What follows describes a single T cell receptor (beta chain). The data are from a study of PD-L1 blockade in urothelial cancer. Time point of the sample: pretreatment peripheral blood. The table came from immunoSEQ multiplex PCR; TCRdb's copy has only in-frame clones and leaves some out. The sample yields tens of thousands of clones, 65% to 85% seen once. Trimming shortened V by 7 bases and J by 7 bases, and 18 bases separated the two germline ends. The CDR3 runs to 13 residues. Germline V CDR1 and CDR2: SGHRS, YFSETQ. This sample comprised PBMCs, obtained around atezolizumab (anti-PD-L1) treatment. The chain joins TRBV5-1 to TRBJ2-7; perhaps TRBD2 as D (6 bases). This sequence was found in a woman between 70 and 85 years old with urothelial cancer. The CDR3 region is CASRETGEGEQYF. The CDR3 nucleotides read TGCGCCAGCCGCGAAACGGGAGAGGGTGAGCAGTACTTC.